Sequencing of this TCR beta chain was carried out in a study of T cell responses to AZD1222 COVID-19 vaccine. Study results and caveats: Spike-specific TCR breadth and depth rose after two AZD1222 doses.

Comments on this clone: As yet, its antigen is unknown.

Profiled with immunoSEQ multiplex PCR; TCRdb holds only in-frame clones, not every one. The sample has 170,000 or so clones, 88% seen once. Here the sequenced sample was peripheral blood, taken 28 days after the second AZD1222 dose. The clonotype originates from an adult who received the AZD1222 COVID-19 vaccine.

CDR3: CASSLTGEATGELFF. The CDR3 nucleotides read TGTGCCAGCAGCTTAACGGGGGAGGCCACCGGGGAGCTGTTTTTT. The genes are TRBV11-3 and TRBJ2-2, with D possibly matching TRBD2 (6 bases). Germline V gene sequence: CDR1 SGHNT, CDR2 YENEEA. V was shortened by 2 bases and J by 4 bases, with 11 bases between the two germline ends. This CDR3 comprises 15 residues.